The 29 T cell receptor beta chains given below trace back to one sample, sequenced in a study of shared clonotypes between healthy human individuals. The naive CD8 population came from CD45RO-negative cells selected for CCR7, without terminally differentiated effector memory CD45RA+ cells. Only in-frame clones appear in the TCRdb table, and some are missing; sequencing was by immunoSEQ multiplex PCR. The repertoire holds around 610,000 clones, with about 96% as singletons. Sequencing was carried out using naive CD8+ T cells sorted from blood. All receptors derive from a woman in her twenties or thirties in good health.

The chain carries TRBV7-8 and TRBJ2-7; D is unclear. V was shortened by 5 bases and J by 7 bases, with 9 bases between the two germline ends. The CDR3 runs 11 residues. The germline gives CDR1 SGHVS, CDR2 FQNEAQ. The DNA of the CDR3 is TGTGCCAGCAGCCCGTCGTTGGAGCAGTACTTC. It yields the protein CASSPSLEQYF.

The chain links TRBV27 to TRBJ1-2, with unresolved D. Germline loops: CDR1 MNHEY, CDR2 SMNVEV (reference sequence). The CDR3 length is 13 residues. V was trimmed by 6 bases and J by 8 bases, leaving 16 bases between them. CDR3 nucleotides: TGTGCCAGCAGACCTGACGGTCGACGAGGCTACACCTTC. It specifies CASRPDGRRGYTF.

DNA of the CDR3: TGTGCCAGCAGTTCGACCGGGACAGGGGTCTCCTACGAGCAGTACTTC. Amino acids: CASSSTGTGVSYEQYF. The chain couples TRBV27 to TRBJ2-7; 10 nucleotides match TRBD1. CDR3 length: 16 residues. Germline values: CDR1 MNHEY, CDR2 SMNVEV (reference sequence). Losses at the gene ends were 4 bases for V and 0 bases for J; bases not matched to a gene: 6.

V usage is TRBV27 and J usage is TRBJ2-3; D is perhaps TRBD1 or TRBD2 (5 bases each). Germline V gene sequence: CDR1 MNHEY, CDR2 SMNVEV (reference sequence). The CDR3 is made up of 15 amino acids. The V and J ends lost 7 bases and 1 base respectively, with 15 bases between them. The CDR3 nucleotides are TGTGCCAGCAACTTCGGGACCATGGGCACAGATACGCAGTATTTT. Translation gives CASNFGTMGTDTQYF.

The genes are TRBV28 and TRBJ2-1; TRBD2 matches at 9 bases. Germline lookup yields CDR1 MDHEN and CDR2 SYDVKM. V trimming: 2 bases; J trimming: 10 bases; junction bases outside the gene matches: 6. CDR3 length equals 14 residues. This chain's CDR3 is CASSLHRLAGEQFF. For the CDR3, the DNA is TGTGCCAGCAGTTTACATAGGCTAGCGGGAGAGCAGTTCTTC.

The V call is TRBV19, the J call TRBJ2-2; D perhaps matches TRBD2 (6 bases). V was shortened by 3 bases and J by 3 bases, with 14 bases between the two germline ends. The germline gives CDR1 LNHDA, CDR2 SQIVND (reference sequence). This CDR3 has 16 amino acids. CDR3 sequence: CASSILPGTDTGELFF. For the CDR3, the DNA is TGTGCCAGTAGTATCTTACCCGGGACTGACACCGGGGAGCTGTTTTTT.

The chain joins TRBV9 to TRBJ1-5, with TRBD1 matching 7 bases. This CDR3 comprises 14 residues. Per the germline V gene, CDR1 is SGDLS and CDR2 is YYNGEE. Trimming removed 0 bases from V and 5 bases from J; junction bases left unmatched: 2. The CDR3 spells CASSVEGTDQPQHF. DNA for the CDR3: TGTGCCAGCAGCGTAGAGGGGACAGATCAGCCCCAGCATTTT.

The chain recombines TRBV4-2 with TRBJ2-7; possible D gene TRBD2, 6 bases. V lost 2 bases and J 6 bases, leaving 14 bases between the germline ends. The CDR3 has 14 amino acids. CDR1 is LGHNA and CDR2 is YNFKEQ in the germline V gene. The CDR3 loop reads CASSQFRGGSEQYF. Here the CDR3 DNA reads TGTGCCAGCAGCCAATTCCGAGGAGGGAGCGAGCAGTACTTC.

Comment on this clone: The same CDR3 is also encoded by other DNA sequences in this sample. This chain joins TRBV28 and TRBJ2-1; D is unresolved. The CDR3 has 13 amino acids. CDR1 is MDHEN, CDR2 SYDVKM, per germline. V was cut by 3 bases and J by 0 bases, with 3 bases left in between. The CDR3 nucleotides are TGTGCCAGCAGTTTGCGCTCCTACAATGAGCAGTTCTTC. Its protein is CASSLRSYNEQFF.

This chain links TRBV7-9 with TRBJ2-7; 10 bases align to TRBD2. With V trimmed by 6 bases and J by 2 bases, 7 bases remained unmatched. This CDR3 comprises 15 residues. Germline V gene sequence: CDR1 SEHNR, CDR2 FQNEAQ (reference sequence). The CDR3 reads CASRPGTSGAYEQYF. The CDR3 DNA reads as TGTGCCAGCAGACCTGGTACTAGCGGGGCCTACGAGCAGTACTTC.

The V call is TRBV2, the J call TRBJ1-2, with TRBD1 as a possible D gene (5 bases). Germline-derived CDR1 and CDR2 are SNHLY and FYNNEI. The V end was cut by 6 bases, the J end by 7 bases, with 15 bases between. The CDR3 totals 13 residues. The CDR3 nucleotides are TGTGCCAGCAGAACCGGGACGTTCCTTGGCTACACCTTC. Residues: CASRTGTFLGYTF.

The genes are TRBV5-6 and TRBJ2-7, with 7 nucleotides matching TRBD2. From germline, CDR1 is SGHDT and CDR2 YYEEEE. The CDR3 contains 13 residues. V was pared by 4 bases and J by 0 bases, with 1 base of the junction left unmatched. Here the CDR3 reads CASSPSGSYEQYF. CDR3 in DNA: TGTGCCAGCAGCCCTAGCGGCTCCTACGAGCAGTACTTC. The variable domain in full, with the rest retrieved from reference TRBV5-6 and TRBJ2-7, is DAGVTQSPTHLIKTRGQQVTLRCSPKSGHDTVSWYQQALGQGPQFIFQYYEEEERQRGNFPDRFSGHQFPNYSSELNVNALLLGDSALYLCASSPSGSYEQYFGPGTRLTVT.

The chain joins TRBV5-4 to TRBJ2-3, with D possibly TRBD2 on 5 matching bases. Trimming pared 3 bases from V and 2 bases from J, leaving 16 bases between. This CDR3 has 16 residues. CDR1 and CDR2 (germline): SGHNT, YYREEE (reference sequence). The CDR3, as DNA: TGTGCCAGCAGCTCCCCTCTAGCTAGATACACAGATACGCAGTATTTT. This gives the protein CASSSPLARYTDTQYF.

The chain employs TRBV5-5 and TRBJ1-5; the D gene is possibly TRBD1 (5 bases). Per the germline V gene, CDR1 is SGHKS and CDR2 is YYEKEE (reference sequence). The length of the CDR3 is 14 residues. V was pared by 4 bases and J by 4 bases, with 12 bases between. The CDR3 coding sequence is TGTGCCAGCAGCGAACACAGGCGAAATCAGCCCCAGCATTTT. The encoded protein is CASSEHRRNQPQHF.

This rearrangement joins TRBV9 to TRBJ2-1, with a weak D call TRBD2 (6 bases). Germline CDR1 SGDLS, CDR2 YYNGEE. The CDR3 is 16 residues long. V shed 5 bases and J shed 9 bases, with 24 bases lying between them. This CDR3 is CASSGTGSLGEGEQFF. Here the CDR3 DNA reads TGTGCCAGCAGTGGCACCGGGAGCCTTGGAGAGGGTGAGCAGTTCTTC.

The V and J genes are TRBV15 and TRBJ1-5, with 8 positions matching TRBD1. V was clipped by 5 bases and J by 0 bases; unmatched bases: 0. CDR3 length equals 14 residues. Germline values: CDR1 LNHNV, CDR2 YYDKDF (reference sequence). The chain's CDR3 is CATSGQGSNQPQHF. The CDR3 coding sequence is TGTGCCACCAGCGGACAGGGTAGCAATCAGCCCCAGCATTTT.

The CDR3 is CASSQDWTGFVGSYEQYF. Here the CDR3 DNA reads TGCGCCAGCAGCCAAGATTGGACAGGGTTTGTCGGCTCCTACGAGCAGTACTTC. The chain is built from TRBV4-1 and TRBJ2-7; TRBD1 matches 8 bases. V lost 0 bases to trimming and J lost 0 bases; unmatched junction nucleotides: 10. CDR1 MGHRA and CDR2 YSYEKL come from the germline V gene. The CDR3 is 18 amino acids.

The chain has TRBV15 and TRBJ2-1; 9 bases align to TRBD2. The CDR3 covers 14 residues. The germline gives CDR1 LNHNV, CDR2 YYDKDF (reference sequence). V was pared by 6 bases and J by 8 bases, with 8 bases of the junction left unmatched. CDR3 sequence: CATSPGLAQHEQFF. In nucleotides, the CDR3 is TGTGCCACCAGTCCAGGACTAGCGCAGCATGAGCAGTTCTTC.

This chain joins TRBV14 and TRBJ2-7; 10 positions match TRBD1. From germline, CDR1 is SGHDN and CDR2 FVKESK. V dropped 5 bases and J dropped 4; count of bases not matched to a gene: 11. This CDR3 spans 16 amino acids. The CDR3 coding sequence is TGTGCCAGCAGCGAGACCGGGACAGGGGTTCGGTACGAGCAGTACTTC. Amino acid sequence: CASSETGTGVRYEQYF. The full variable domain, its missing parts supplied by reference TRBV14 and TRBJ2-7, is EAGVTQFPSHSVIEKGQTVTLRCDPISGHDNLYWYRRVMGKEIKFLLHFVKESKQDESGMPNNRFLAERTGGTYSTLKVQPAELEDSGVYFCASSETGTGVRYEQYFGPGTRLTVT.

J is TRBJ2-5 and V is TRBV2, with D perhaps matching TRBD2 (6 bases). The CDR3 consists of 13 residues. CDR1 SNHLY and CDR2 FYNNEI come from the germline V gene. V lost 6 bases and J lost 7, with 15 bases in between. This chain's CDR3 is CASRTLAAGTQYF. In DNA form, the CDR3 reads TGTGCCAGCAGGACATTAGCGGCGGGGACCCAGTACTTC.

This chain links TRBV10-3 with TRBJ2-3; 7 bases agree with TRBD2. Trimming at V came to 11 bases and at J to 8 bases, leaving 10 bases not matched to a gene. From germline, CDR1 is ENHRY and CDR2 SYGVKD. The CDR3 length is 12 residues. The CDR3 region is CAASWEGITQYF. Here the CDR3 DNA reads TGTGCCGCCTCGTGGGAGGGCATTACGCAGTATTTT.

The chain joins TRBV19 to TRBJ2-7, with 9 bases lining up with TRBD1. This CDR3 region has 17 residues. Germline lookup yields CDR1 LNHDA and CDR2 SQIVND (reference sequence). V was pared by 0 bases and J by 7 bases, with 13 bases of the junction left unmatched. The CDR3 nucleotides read TGTGCCAGTAGTATAGACTACAGGGGGCCGGGTCCCCGGGAGCAGTACTTC. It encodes CASSIDYRGPGPREQYF.

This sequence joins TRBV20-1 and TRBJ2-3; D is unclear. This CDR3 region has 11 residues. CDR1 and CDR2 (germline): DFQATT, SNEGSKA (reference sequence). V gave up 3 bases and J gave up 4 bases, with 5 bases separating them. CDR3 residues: CSASRADTQYF. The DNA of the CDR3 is TGCAGTGCTAGTCGGGCAGATACGCAGTATTTT.

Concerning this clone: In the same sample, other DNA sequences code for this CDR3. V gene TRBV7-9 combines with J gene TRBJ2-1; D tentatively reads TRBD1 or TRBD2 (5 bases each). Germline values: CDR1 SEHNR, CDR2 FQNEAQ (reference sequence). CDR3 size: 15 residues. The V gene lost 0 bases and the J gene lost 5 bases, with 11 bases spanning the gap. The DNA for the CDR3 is TGTGCCAGCAGCTTAGCGCAGGGACGCAACAATGAGCAGTTCTTC. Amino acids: CASSLAQGRNNEQFF.

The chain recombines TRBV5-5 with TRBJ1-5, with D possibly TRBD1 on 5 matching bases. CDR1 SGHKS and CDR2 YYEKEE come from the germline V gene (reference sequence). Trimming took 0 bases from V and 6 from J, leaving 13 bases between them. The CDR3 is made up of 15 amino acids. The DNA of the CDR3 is TGTGCCAGCAGCTTGGTTGGGGGGTCAGGTCAGCCCCAGCATTTT. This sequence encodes CASSLVGGSGQPQHF. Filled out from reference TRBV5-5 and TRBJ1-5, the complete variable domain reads DAGVTQSPTHLIKTRGQQVTLRCSPISGHKSVSWYQQVLGQGPQFIFQYYEKEERGRGNFPDRFSARQFPNYSSELNVNALLLGDSALYLCASSLVGGSGQPQHFGDGTRLSIL.

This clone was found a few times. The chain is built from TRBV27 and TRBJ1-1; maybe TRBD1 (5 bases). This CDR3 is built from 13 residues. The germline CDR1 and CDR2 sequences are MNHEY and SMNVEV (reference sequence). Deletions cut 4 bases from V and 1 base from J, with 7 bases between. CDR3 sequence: CASSSQGNTEAFF. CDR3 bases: TGTGCCAGCAGTTCCCAGGGGAACACTGAAGCTTTCTTT.

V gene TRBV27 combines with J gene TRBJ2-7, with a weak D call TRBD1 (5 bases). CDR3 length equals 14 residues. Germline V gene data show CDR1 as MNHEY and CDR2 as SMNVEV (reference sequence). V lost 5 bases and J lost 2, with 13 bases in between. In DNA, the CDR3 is TGTGCCAGCAGTACCATTGGACAAACCTACGAGCAGTACTTC. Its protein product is CASSTIGQTYEQYF.

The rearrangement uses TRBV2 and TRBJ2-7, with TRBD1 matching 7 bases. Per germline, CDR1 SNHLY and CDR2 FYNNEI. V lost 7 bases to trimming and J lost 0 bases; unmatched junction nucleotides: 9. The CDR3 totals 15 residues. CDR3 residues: CASNGNRGSSYEQYF. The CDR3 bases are TGTGCCAGCAACGGAAACAGGGGTAGCTCCTACGAGCAGTACTTC.

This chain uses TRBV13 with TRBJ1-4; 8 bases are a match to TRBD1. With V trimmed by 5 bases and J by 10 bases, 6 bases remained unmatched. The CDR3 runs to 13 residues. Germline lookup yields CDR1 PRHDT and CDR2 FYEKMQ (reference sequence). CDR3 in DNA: TGTGCCAGCAGCCCCCAGGGGGCCCGAAAACTGTTTTTT. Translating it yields CASSPQGARKLFF.